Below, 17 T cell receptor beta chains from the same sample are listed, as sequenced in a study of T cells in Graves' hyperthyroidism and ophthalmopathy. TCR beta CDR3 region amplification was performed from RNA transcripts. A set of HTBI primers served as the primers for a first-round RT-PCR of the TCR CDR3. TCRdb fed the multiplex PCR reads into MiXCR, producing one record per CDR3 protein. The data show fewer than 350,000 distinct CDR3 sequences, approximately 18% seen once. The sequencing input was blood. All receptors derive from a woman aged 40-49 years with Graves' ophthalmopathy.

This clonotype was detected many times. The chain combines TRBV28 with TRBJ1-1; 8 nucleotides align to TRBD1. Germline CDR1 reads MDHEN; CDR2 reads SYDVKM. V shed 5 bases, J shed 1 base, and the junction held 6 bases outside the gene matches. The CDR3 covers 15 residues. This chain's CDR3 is CASSVPGQANTEAFF. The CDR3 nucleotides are TGTGCCAGCAGTGTACCGGGACAGGCGAACACTGAAGCTTTCTTT.

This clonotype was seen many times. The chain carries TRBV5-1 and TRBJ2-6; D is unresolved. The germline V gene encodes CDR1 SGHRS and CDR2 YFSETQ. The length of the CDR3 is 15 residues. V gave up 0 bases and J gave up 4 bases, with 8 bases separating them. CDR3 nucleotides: TGCGCCAGCAGCTTGGATGGATCAGGGGCCAACGTCCTGACTTTC. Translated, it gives CASSLDGSGANVLTF.

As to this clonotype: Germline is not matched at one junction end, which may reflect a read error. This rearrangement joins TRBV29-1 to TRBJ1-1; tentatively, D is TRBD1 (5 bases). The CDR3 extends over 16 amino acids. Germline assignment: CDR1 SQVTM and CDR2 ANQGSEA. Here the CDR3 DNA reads TGCAGCGATGAAGATCACGGGGGACGGAAGAACACTGAAGCTTTCTTT. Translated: CSDEDHGGRKNTEAFF. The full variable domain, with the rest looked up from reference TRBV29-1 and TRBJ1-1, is SAVISQKPSRDICQRGTSLTIQCQVDSQVTMMFWYRQQPGQSLTLIATANQGSEATYESGFVIDKFPISRPNLTFSTLTVSNMSPEDSSIYLCSDEDHGGRKNTEAFFGQGTRLTVV.

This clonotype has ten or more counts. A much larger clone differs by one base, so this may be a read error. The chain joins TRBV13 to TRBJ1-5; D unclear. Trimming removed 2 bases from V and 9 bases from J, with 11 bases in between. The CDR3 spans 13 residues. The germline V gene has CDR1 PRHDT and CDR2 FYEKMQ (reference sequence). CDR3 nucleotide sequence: TGTGCCAGCAGCTTATACGGGGATCGGCCCCAGCATTTT. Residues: CASSLYGDRPQHF.

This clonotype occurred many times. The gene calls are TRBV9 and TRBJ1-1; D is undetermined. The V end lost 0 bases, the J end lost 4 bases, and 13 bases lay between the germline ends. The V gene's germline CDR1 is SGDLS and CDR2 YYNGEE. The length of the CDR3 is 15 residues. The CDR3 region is CASSVASGRTTEAFF. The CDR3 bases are TGTGCCAGCAGCGTAGCGTCGGGCAGGACCACTGAAGCTTTCTTT.

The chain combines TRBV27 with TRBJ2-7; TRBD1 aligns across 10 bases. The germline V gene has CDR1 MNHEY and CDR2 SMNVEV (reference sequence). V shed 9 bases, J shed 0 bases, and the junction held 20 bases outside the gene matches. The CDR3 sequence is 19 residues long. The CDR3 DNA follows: TGTGCCAGTTCCAGTCTAGGACAGGGGGGAGTGAGGCCCTCCTACGAGCAGTACTTC. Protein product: CASSSLGQGGVRPSYEQYF.

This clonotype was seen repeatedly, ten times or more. Here the CDR3 DNA reads TGTGCCAGCAGCTGGACTAGCGGGGCAGAGACCCAGTACTTC. Translating gives CASSWTSGAETQYF. The J gene is TRBJ2-5, the V gene TRBV7-2, with 12 bases that match TRBD2. The CDR3 has 14 amino acids. J was trimmed by 4 bases and V by 4 bases; bases with no gene match: 1. The V gene's germline CDR1 is SGHTA and CDR2 FQGNSA.

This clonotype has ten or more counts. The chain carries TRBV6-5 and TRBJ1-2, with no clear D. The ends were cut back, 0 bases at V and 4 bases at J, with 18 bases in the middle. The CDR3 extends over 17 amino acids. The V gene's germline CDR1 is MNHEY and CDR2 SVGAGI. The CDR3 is CASSYSRHTQRGYGYTF. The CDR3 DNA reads TGTGCCAGCAGTTACTCTCGACATACTCAACGGGGCTATGGCTACACCTTC.

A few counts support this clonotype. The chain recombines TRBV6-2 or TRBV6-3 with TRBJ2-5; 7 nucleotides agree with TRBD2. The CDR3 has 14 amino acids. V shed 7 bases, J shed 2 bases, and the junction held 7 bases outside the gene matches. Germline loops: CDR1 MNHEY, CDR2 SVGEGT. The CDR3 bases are TGTGCCAGCATTTCAGCGGGGAAACAAGAGACCCAGTACTTC. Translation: CASISAGKQETQYF.

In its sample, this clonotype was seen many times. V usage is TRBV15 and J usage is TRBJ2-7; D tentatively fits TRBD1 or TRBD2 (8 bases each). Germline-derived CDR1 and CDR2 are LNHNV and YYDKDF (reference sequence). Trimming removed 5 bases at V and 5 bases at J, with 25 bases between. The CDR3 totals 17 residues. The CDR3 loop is CATSPDRGSSGADEQYF. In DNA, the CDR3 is TGTGCCACCAGCCCTGACAGGGGAAGTAGCGGGGCTGACGAGCAGTACTTC.

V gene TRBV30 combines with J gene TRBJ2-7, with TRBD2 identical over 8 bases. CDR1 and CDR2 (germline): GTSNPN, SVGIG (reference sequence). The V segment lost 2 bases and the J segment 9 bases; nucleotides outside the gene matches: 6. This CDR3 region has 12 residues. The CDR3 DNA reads TGTGCCTGGAGTCCTGCGGGGGGTCGGCAGTACTTC. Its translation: CAWSPAGGRQYF. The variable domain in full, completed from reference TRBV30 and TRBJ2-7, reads SQTIHQWPATLVQPVGSPLSLECTVEGTSNPNLYWYRQAAGRGLQLLFYSVGIGQISSEVPQNLSASRPQDRQFILSSKKLLLSDSGFYLCAWSPAGGRQYFGPGTRLTVT.

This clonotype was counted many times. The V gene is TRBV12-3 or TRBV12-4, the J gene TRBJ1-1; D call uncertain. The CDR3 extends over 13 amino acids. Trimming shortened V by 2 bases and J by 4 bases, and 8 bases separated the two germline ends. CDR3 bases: TGTGCCAGCAGTTTAAGGGAGACCACTGAAGCTTTCTTT. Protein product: CASSLRETTEAFF.

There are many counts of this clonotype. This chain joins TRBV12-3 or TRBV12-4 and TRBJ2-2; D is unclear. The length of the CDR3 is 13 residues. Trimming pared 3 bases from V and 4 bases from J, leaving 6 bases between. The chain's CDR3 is CASSLRFTGELFF. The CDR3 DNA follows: TGTGCCAGCAGTTTGAGATTCACCGGGGAGCTGTTTTTT.

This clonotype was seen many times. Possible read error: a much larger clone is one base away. DNA of the CDR3: TGTGCCAGCAGTTCCCGGGACAGGGACTACGAGCAGTACTTC. Protein product: CASSSRDRDYEQYF. The J gene is TRBJ2-7, the V gene TRBV27, with 9 bases lining up with TRBD1. J lost 3 bases, V lost 4 bases, and 4 bases had no gene match. The CDR3 loop spans 14 amino acids. Germline V CDR1 and CDR2: MNHEY, SMNVEV (reference sequence).

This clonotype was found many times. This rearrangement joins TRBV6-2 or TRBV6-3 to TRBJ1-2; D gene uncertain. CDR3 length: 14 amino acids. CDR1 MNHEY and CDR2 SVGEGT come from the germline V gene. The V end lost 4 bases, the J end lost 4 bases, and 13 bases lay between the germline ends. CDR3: CASSSPTRGYGYTF. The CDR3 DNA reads TGTGCCAGCAGTTCCCCGACACGGGGCTATGGCTACACCTTC.

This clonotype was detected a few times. CDR3 in DNA: TGTGCCAGCAGCTTAAAGGGCGGGGGTTATCCCTACGAGCAGTACTTC. Its translation: CASSLKGGGYPYEQYF. This sequence joins TRBV11-1 and TRBJ2-7, with TRBD2 identical over 7 bases. Per germline, CDR1 SGHAT and CDR2 FQDESV (reference sequence). With 2 bases clipped from V and 2 bases from J, the junction kept 9 bases outside the gene matches. The CDR3 runs to 16 residues. The variable domain in full, with the rest retrieved from reference TRBV11-1 and TRBJ2-7, is EAEVAQSPRYKITEKSQAVAFWCDPISGHATLYWYRQILGQGPELLVQFQDESVVDDSQLPKDRFSAERLKGVDSTLKIQPAELGDSAMYLCASSLKGGGYPYEQYFGPGTRLTVT.

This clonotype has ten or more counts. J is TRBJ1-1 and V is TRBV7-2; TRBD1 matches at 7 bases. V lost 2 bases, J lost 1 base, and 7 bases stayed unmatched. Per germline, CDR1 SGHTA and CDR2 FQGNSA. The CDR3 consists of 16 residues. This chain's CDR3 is CASSLMTGLGNTEAFF. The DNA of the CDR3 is TGTGCCAGCAGCTTAATGACAGGGTTAGGGAACACTGAAGCTTTCTTT.